A selection of T cell receptor beta chains follows, all from one sample in a study of radiotherapy plus CTLA-4 blockade in lung cancer. TCRdb's table, derived via immunoSEQ multiplex PCR, lists solely in-frame clones and lacks some. This sample carries 100,000 to 150,000 clones, approximately 84% of them seen once, and the ten largest clones take roughly 5.3%. The input for sequencing was peripheral blood, taken from a patient treated with radiotherapy plus ipilimumab. These receptors all come from a human donor with non-small cell lung cancer who had a partial response to radiotherapy plus ipilimumab. Each CDR3 is given with its conserved first and last residue. A D gene is named only where the DNA matches it firmly. Rows may omit the clone size; those that give it use once, few, many or a size class.

length	size	J	D	V	DNA	CDR3
14	NA	TRBJ2-7	TRBD1	TRBV5-1	TGCGCCAGCGGACAGGGGAGTTACTCCTACGAGCAGTACTTC	CASGQGSYSYEQYF
15	once	TRBJ2-1	NA	TRBV9	TGTGCCAGCAGCGTAGGGGGAGCCCTTTACAATGAGCAGTTCTTC	CASSVGGALYNEQFF
16	NA	TRBJ2-2	TRBD1	TRBV7-8	TGTGCCAGCAGCTTAAGGGACAGGGGGGTCACCGGGGAGCTGTTTTTT	CASSLRDRGVTGELFF
15	NA	TRBJ1-5	TRBD1	TRBV7-9	TGTGCCAGCAGCTTAGGGACAGGGGAAAATCAGCCCCAGCATTTT	CASSLGTGENQPQHF
17	NA	TRBJ1-5	NA	TRBV5-1	TGCGCCAGCAGCCCCCCCCTAAGACAGCCCACTCATCAGCCCCAGCATTTT	CASSPPLRQPTHQPQHF
14	NA	TRBJ2-2	NA	TRBV19	TGTGCCAGTAGTATTAAGACAGGTTTCGGGGAGCTGTTTTTT	CASSIKTGFGELFF
15	NA	TRBJ2-1	TRBD1	TRBV6-1	TGTGCCAGCAGTGAAGGCAGGGGGAAATACAATGAGCAGTTCTTC	CASSEGRGKYNEQFF
18	NA	TRBJ2-3	TRBD2	TRBV28	TGTGCCAGCAGCCCAGGACTAGCGGAGGGCCTCGGCACAGATACGCAGTATTTT	CASSPGLAEGLGTDTQYF
14	NA	TRBJ1-4	TRBD1	TRBV7-9	TGTGCCAGCAGCTTATCAGGGGGTGGTGAAAAACTGTTTTTT	CASSLSGGGEKLFF
17	NA	TRBJ2-3	NA	TRBV5-1	TGCGCCAGCAGCTTGGTTCCCACCACTAGTTTGCCAGATACGCAGTATTTT	CASSLVPTTSLPDTQYF
14	NA	TRBJ1-2	TRBD1	TRBV6-5	TGTGCCAGCAGTGGACCGGGACAGAACTATGGCTACACCTTC	CASSGPGQNYGYTF
13	few	TRBJ1-1	TRBD1	TRBV10-3	TGTGCCACCTGGACAGGGGGAGTCACTGAAGCTTTCTTT	CATWTGGVTEAFF
16	NA	TRBJ2-7	TRBD1	TRBV11-1	TGTGCCAGCAGCTTGGCCGGGACAGGGGGTCCCTACGAGCAGTACTTC	CASSLAGTGGPYEQYF
15	NA	TRBJ1-1	NA	TRBV25-1	TGTGCCAGCAGTCTCCGGGCGGGCGGGCCCGCTGAAGCTTTCTTT	CASSLRAGGPAEAFF
16	NA	TRBJ2-2	TRBD2	TRBV6-6	TGTGCCAGCAGTTGGGGACTAGCGGGAGCCGGGGGGGAGCTGTTTTTT	CASSWGLAGAGGELFF
16	NA	TRBJ2-3	NA	TRBV5-1	TGCGCCAGCAGCTTGTTCGGAAAAACAGACACAGATACGCAGTATTTT	CASSLFGKTDTDTQYF
12	few	TRBJ2-1	NA	TRBV6-1	TGTGCCAGCAGTGAACTCTACAATGAGCAGTTCTTC	CASSELYNEQFF
13	few	TRBJ2-1	NA	TRBV2	TGTGCCAGCAACCTAGCGCCCTACAATGAGCAGTTCTTC	CASNLAPYNEQFF
15	NA	TRBJ2-7	TRBD1	TRBV27	TGTGCCAGCAGGATTCGGACAGGAGTATCCTACGAGCAGTACTTC	CASRIRTGVSYEQYF
13	once	TRBJ2-5	TRBD1	TRBV10-3	TGTGCCACTAAGACCGGGACAGAGGAGACCCAGTACTTC	CATKTGTEETQYF
12	NA	TRBJ2-4	NA	TRBV15	TGTGCCACCAGCCCGGGGGAGAGGATTCAGTACTTC	CATSPGERIQYF
15	NA	TRBJ2-1	NA	TRBV28	TGTGCCAGCAGGGCGAGCGGGTCGACCTACAATGAGCAGTTCTTC	CASRASGSTYNEQFF
12	few	TRBJ1-1	TRBD1	TRBV6-6	TGTGCCAGCAGTTCCACAGGGGAGGAAGCTTTCTTT	CASSSTGEEAFF
10	once	TRBJ1-2	NA	TRBV6-1	TGTGCCAGCTCCGAGATTTCTTACACCTTC	CASSEISYTF
18	NA	TRBJ2-1	NA	TRBV9	TGTGCCAGCAGCGTAGTCGGGGGAGCCCAGGGTCCTTACAATGAGCAGTTCTTC	CASSVVGGAQGPYNEQFF
14	few	TRBJ1-5	NA	TRBV6-1	TGTGCCAGCAGGAGGGGGACATCCGATCAGCCCCAGCATTTT	CASRRGTSDQPQHF
15	NA	TRBJ2-2	NA	TRBV29-1	TGCAGCGTTGAGCTCCCGAGGGCGAGAACCGGGGAGCTGTTTTTT	CSVELPRARTGELFF
17	NA	TRBJ1-3	TRBD1	TRBV27	TGTGCCAGCAGTTTGGCAGGGACAGGGGGCTTTGGAAACACCATATATTTT	CASSLAGTGGFGNTIYF
16	once	TRBJ2-1	TRBD2	TRBV10-3	TGTGCCATCAGCACTCTAGCGGGAGTAGAAAGTAATGAGCAGTTCTTC	CAISTLAGVESNEQFF
16	NA	TRBJ2-1	TRBD2	TRBV5-1	TGCGCCAGCAGCTTGGGTGGTAGCGGGTCTTACAATGAGCAGTTCTTC	CASSLGGSGSYNEQFF
13	NA	TRBJ1-2	TRBD1	TRBV15	TGTGCCACCAGCAGAGGACAGGGAAATGGCTACACCTTC	CATSRGQGNGYTF
14	NA	TRBJ2-1	NA	TRBV6-5	TGTGCCAGCAGTTCCCGGGACTCGGTGTATGAGCAGTTCTTC	CASSSRDSVYEQFF
15	NA	TRBJ2-1	TRBD2	TRBV4-2	TGTGCCAGCAGCCCTGGGACTAATTCCTACAATGAGCAGTTCTTC	CASSPGTNSYNEQFF
13	NA	TRBJ2-3	NA	TRBV6-6	TGTGCCAGCAGGGGCCTTAGCACAGATACGCAGTATTTT	CASRGLSTDTQYF
15	few	TRBJ1-2	TRBD1	TRBV27	TGTGCCAGCAGTATAACAGGGGCAACTAACTATGGCTACACCTTC	CASSITGATNYGYTF
20	NA	TRBJ1-1	NA	TRBV10-3	TGTGCCATCAGTGGGGGGATCGAGCCGGGAGTTCGGCAAGAGAACACTGAAGCTTTCTTT	CAISGGIEPGVRQENTEAFF
15	NA	TRBJ1-4	NA	TRBV21-1	TGTGCCAGCAGCAAAGATGGACAGGGCCGAGAAAAACTGTTTTTT	CASSKDGQGREKLFF
15	NA	TRBJ1-2	TRBD1	TRBV5-6	TGTGCCAGCAGCTGGAGAGAGACAGGGAGCTATGGCTACACCTTC	CASSWRETGSYGYTF
17	NA	TRBJ2-3	TRBD2	TRBV28	TGTGCCAGCAGTCCCACAAGGGCGACTAGCGGCACAGATACGCAGTATTTT	CASSPTRATSGTDTQYF
15	NA	TRBJ2-1	TRBD1	TRBV5-1	TGCGCCAGCAGCCCGACAGGGAGCTCCTACAATGAGCAGTTCTTC	CASSPTGSSYNEQFF
14	NA	TRBJ1-5	TRBD1	TRBV28	TGTGCCAGCAGCCCCGAAGCAGGGGGACAGCCCCAGCATTTT	CASSPEAGGQPQHF
14	few	TRBJ1-6	TRBD1	TRBV5-1	TGCGCCAGCAGCTTTGGACAGGGGTTATCACCCCTCCACTTT	CASSFGQGLSPLHF
14	NA	TRBJ2-7	NA	TRBV11-2	TGTGCCAGCAGCTTAGAAATAGGGGGCTACGAGCAGTACTTC	CASSLEIGGYEQYF
17	NA	TRBJ2-7	TRBD1	TRBV10-3	TGTGCCATCAGTAGTGTCCTAGGGACAGGGAACTCCTACGAGCAGTACTTC	CAISSVLGTGNSYEQYF
15	NA	TRBJ2-1	NA	TRBV7-2	TGTGCCAGCAGCAAGAGGGCCACCTTTATCGATGAGCAGTTCTTC	CASSKRATFIDEQFF
14	NA	TRBJ1-2	TRBD1	TRBV18	TGTGCCAGCTCCCGCGACAGGGGGTCCTATGGCTACACCTTC	CASSRDRGSYGYTF
15	NA	TRBJ1-1	NA	TRBV10-3	TGTGCCATCAGTGAGTCTAAGGGGAAGAACACTGAAGCTTTCTTT	CAISESKGKNTEAFF
15	NA	TRBJ1-5	NA	TRBV7-8	TGTGCCAGCAGTCTAGAGGGATCAGTTAATCAGCCCCAGCATTTT	CASSLEGSVNQPQHF